Below are 16 T cell receptor beta chains sequenced from a single sample in a study of OX40 agonist ivuxolimab in advanced cancers. Using immunoSEQ multiplex PCR, the repertoire was profiled, and TCRdb retains in-frame clones only, with some absent. The sample records under 70,000 clones, approximately 92% being singletons. Sequencing was performed on CD4+ or CD8+ T cells sorted from blood, taken in a trial of the OX40 agonist ivuxolimab. These receptors were obtained from an adult with an advanced solid tumor such as melanoma, head and neck, liver or kidney cancer.

V usage is TRBV28 and J usage is TRBJ1-4; 7 bases are shared with TRBD1. This CDR3 has 14 residues. Unmatched junction bases numbered 0, after V lost 2 bases and J lost 3 bases. CDR1 and CDR2 (germline): MDHEN, SYDVKM. In DNA form, the CDR3 reads TGTGCCAGCAGTTTACAGGGGGCTAATGAAAAACTGTTTTTT. Translated: CASSLQGANEKLFF.

The rearrangement joins TRBV6-5 to TRBJ1-1; 7 bases agree with TRBD1. Germline V gene data show CDR1 as MNHEY and CDR2 as SVGAGI. The CDR3 has 15 residues. Trimming cost V 5 bases and J 5 bases; bases outside gene matches: 11. CDR3 coding DNA: TGTGCCAGCAGTCCGCGGGACAGAATTACGACTGAAGCTTTCTTT. It yields the protein CASSPRDRITTEAFF.

The V call is TRBV4-1, the J call TRBJ2-2; perhaps TRBD2 as D (6 bases). V was shortened by 3 bases and J by 7 bases, with 6 bases between the two germline ends. CDR1 is MGHRA and CDR2 is YSYEKL in the germline V gene. The CDR3 runs 12 residues. In DNA, the CDR3 is TGCGCCAGCAGCCACGGGAGCGGGGAGCTGTTTTTT. Translating it yields CASSHGSGELFF.

The rearrangement links TRBV5-4 to TRBJ2-3; maybe TRBD2 (5 bases). Germline-derived CDR1 and CDR2 are SGHNT and YYREEE (reference sequence). The CDR3 contains 15 residues. V was cut by 0 bases and J by 3 bases, with 11 bases left in between. The CDR3 loop is CASSLGLATTDTQYF. In DNA, the CDR3 is TGTGCCAGCAGCTTGGGGCTAGCAACGACAGATACGCAGTATTTT.

The sample holds one count of this clone. The chain has TRBV7-9 and TRBJ1-4; D call uncertain. The CDR3 length is 16 residues. The V gene lost 5 bases and the J gene lost 4 bases, with 17 bases spanning the gap. CDR1 is SEHNR and CDR2 is FQNEAQ in the germline V gene (reference sequence). The CDR3 sequence is CASSQDGRALNEKLFF. The CDR3 coding sequence is TGTGCCAGCAGCCAAGATGGGCGGGCCCTTAATGAAAAACTGTTTTTT.

The chain combines TRBV6-5 with TRBJ1-1; no firm D call. The germline V gene has CDR1 MNHEY and CDR2 SVGAGI. Trimming removed 3 bases from V and 0 bases from J, with 11 bases in between. The CDR3 totals 15 residues. CDR3 nucleotides: TGTGCCAGCAGTTATCTAGCGGGGTTGAACACTGAAGCTTTCTTT. Its protein is CASSYLAGLNTEAFF.

This chain links TRBV29-1 with TRBJ2-3; 7 nucleotides match TRBD2. Trimming cost V 4 bases and J 9 bases; bases outside gene matches: 7. The CDR3 runs to 12 residues. Germline V gives CDR1 SQVTM, CDR2 ANQGSEA. As DNA, the CDR3 is TGCAGCGTTGTGGGCGGGGGACGAACGCAGTATTTT. Protein: CSVVGGGRTQYF.

The rearrangement links TRBV7-9 to TRBJ2-7; TRBD2 is a possible D gene (6 bases). CDR1 and CDR2 from the germline V gene are SEHNR and FQNEAQ (reference sequence). This CDR3 has 15 amino acids. The V gene lost 3 bases and the J gene lost 2 bases, with 14 bases spanning the gap. CDR3 in amino acids: CASSFDGRGTYEQYF. The CDR3 nucleotides read TGTGCCAGCAGCTTCGACGGGCGGGGTACCTACGAGCAGTACTTC.

V and J are TRBV2 and TRBJ2-3; TRBD2 agrees at 11 bases. V gave up 2 bases and J gave up 6 bases; unmatched junction bases: 4. The CDR3 is 15 residues long. Germline assignment: CDR1 SNHLY and CDR2 FYNNEI. CDR3 sequence reads: CASSELLAGADTQYF. The CDR3 coding sequence is TGTGCCAGCAGTGAACTACTAGCGGGAGCGGATACGCAGTATTTT.

The chain couples TRBV5-4 to TRBJ2-5; 9 bases are a match to TRBD2. The germline gives CDR1 SGHNT, CDR2 YYREEE (reference sequence). The CDR3 has 17 residues. V dropped 1 base and J dropped 7; count of bases not matched to a gene: 14. CDR3 nucleotides: TGTGCCAGCAGCTTGATGGGGCGGGGGGGCGTATTAGGGACCCAGTACTTC. Its translation is CASSLMGRGGVLGTQYF.

This sequence joins TRBV7-9 and TRBJ1-3; D is unclear. V shed 7 bases and J shed 4 bases, with 11 bases lying between them. Germline V CDR1 and CDR2: SEHNR, FQNEAQ (reference sequence). This CDR3 spans 13 amino acids. The CDR3 spells CASTLSPGNTIYF. The CDR3 DNA is TGTGCCAGCACCCTCTCCCCCGGAAACACCATATATTTT.

This chain links TRBV19 with TRBJ2-7; TRBD1 or TRBD2 may be the D gene (5 bases each). This CDR3 has 14 residues. The V end lost 6 bases, the J end lost 0 bases, and 12 bases lay between the germline ends. Germline-derived CDR1 and CDR2 are LNHDA and SQIVND (reference sequence). CDR3 bases: TGTGCCAGTAGGGGGACGGCGAGCTCCTACGAGCAGTACTTC. Its translation: CASRGTASSYEQYF.

This clone was seen more than once but under ten times. The gene calls are TRBV5-1 and TRBJ1-5; 8 nucleotides agree with TRBD1. This CDR3 spans 14 amino acids. Germline V CDR1 and CDR2: SGHRS, YFSETQ. The V segment lost 4 bases and the J segment 8 bases; nucleotides outside the gene matches: 8. DNA of the CDR3: TGCGCCAGCAGCACCGGACAGGGACGAGAGCCCCAGCATTTT. Its protein is CASSTGQGREPQHF.

The V gene is TRBV5-1, the J gene TRBJ2-5, with unresolved D. V shed 0 bases and J shed 0 bases, with 6 bases lying between them. This CDR3 contains 14 residues. Looked up from germline, CDR1 is SGHRS and CDR2 is YFSETQ. The CDR3: CASSLAMHQETQYF. Written as DNA, the CDR3 is TGCGCCAGCAGCTTGGCGATGCACCAAGAGACCCAGTACTTC.

This chain connects TRBV28 to TRBJ1-5; 10 bases fit TRBD1. With 4 bases clipped from V and 6 bases from J, the junction kept 9 bases outside the gene matches. This CDR3 region has 16 residues. In germline, CDR1 is MDHEN, CDR2 SYDVKM. CDR3 sequence: CASSSRQGAMVQPQHF. DNA for the CDR3: TGTGCCAGCAGTTCTCGACAGGGGGCTATGGTTCAGCCCCAGCATTTT.

The chain couples TRBV4-2 to TRBJ1-1, with D unclear. The V gene lost 7 bases and the J gene lost 4 bases, with 19 bases spanning the gap. Germline values: CDR1 LGHNA, CDR2 YNFKEQ. The CDR3 loop spans 15 amino acids. The CDR3 reads CASTIPGVESTEAFF. DNA for the CDR3: TGTGCCAGCACCATCCCCGGGGTGGAGTCCACTGAAGCTTTCTTT.